This T cell receptor (beta chain) was identified during a study of blood T cell repertoires in COVID-19 (dated by TCRdb to between 2020 and 2021). Concerning the study at large: The collaborator samples originated in the United States, Italy and Spain and spanned the acute and convalescent phases of COVID-19. Samples came from the ongoing ImmuneRACE study (first 160 participants) plus 1,254 subjects from 6 global collaborators. Subjects who had been exposed to COVID-19, were actively infected with it, or had recovered from it provided the deeply sampled blood TCRbeta repertoires that made up the dataset. HLA class I and class II types, where available, came from metadata supplied by the sample provider rather than from assay-based typing. A de-identified subject ID, COVID-19 status, age in years and sex were almost always included in the sample metadata. A freely available public database, intended as a resource for researchers studying the immune response to SARS-CoV-2, is where the repertoires were released. The prospective study material was composed of cDNA or gDNA derived from T cells, B-cell-depleted T cells, or PBMCs.

TCRbeta CDR3 regions were amplified from genomic DNA by means of the immunoSEQ Assay, a bias-controlled multiplex PCR. The study's own analysis went as follows. The number of nucleated cells in each sample was estimated by amplification of reference gene primers within the assay. To quantify the absolute abundance of each unique TCRbeta CDR3 rearrangement, sequence reads were collapsed and filtered. For each sample, productive Simpson clonality was calculated as the square root of Simpson's diversity index over productive rearrangements. The source is immuneACCESS, and TCRdb retained only in-frame sequences with V and J called. Part of the clones is not carried over; for the studies checked, unresolved V genes explain less than half of this, and the remainder is unexplained. V, J and clone size reflect that table, while D and trimming were determined from the DNA. The sample yields about 240,000 clones; roughly four fifths were counted once. Of the sample, about 3.2% is held by the ten largest clones.

The germline V gene sets CDR1 to SQVTM and CDR2 to ANQGSEA. The CDR3 goes from the cysteine to the phenylalanine over 15 residues. Kept here is only the CDR3 DNA, which spans 45 bases and is read in frame from base 1. V is cut by 5 bases and J by 3 bases, and the space between the germline ends is 17 bases. The collaborating institutions used their own protocols to collect whole blood in K2EDTA tubes. Collaborator samples were shipped for TCRbeta analysis as frozen whole blood, isolated PBMCs, or DNA extracted from either sample type. Comment on this clone: The antigen it binds to is not known. The input lacks base qualities; no much larger clone sits a single base away.

The full study reports these points: How much clinical and demographic metadata was included differed by source and by participant, and the metadata was provided uncurated.

The sequence was collected from a young woman with acute or convalescent COVID-19. The sequenced sample consisted of peripheral blood. The chain is encoded by TRBV29-1 joined to TRBJ1-5, and the D gene may be TRBD1, 5 bases matching. CDR3 region: CSVLEQGADNQPQHF. The DNA sequence reads TGCAGCGTTTTGGAACAAGGGGCCGACAATCAGCCCCAGCATTTT.